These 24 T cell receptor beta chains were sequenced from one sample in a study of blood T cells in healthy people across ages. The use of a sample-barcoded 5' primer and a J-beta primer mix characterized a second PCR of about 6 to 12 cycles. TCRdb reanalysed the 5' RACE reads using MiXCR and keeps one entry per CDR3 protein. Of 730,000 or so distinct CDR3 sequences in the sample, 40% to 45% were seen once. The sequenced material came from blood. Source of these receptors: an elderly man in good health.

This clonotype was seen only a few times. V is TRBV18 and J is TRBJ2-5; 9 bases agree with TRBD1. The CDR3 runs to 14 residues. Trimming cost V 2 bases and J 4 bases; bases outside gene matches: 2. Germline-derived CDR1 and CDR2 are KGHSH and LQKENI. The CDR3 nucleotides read TGTGCCAGCTCACCAAACAGGGGGCGAGAGACCCAGTACTTC. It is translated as CASSPNRGRETQYF.

The CDR3 loop is CASSYPQGANEYNEQFF. As DNA, the CDR3 is TGTGCCAGCAGTTACCCCCAGGGGGCGAATGAATACAATGAGCAGTTCTTC. The J gene is TRBJ2-1, the V gene TRBV6-2 or TRBV6-3; the match to TRBD1 covers 8 bases. Per germline, CDR1 MNHEY and CDR2 SVGEGT. V trimming: 2 bases; J trimming: 4 bases; junction bases outside the gene matches: 10. The CDR3 runs to 17 residues.

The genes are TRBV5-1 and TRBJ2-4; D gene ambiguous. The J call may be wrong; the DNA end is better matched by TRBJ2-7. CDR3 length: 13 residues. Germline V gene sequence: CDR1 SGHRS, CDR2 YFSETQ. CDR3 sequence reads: CASSFFLDGEQYF. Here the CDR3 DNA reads TGCGCCAGCAGCTTCTTTCTAGACGGCGAGCAGTACTTC.

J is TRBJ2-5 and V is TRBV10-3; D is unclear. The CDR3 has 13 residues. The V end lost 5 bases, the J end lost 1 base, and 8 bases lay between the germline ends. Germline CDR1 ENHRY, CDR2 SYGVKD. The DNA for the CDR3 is TGTGCCATCAGTCCCGCCGGCCAAGAGACCCAGTACTTC. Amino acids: CAISPAGQETQYF.

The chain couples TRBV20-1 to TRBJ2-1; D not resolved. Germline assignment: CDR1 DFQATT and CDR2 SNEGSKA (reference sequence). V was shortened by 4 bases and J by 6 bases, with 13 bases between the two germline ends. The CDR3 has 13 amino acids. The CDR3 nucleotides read TGCAGTGCTACCGGACCGAATCCCAATGAGCAGTTCTTC. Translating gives CSATGPNPNEQFF.

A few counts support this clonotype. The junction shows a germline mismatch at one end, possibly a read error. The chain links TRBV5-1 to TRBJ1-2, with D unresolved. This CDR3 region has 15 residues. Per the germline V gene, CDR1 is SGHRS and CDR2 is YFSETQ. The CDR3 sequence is CASSLGPDLNYGCTF. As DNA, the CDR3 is TGCGCCAGCAGCCTCGGGCCGGATCTGAACTATGGCTGCACCTTC.

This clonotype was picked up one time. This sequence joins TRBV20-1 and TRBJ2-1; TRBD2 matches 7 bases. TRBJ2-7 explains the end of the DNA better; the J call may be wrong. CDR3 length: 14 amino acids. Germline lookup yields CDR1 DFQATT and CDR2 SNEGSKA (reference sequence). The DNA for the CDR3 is TGCAGTGCTCCAGCGGGACTTGTCTACAATGAGCAGTACTTC. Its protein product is CSAPAGLVYNEQYF.

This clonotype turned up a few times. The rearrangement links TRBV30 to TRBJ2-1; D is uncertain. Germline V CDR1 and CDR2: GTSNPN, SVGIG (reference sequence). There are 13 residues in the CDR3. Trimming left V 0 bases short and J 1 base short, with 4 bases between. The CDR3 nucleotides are TGTGCCTGGAGTGTTCTTTCCTACAATGAGCAGTTCTTC. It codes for CAWSVLSYNEQFF. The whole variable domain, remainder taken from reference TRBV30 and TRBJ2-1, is SQTIHQWPATLVQPVGSPLSLECTVEGTSNPNLYWYRQAAGRGLQLLFYSVGIGQISSEVPQNLSASRPQDRQFILSSKKLLLSDSGFYLCAWSVLSYNEQFFGPGTRLTVL.

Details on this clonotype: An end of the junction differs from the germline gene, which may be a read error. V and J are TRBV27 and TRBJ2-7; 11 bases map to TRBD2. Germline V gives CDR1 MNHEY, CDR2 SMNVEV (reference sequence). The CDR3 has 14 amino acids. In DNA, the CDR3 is TGTACCAGCAGTACTAGCGGGGGTGTCTACGAGCAGTACTTC. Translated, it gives CTSSTSGGVYEQYF.

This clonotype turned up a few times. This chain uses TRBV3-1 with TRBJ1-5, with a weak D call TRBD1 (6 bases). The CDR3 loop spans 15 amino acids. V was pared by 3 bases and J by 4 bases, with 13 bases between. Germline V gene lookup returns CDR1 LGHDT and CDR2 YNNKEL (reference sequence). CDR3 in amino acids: CASSQDDRPNQPQHF. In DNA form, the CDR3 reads TGTGCCAGCAGCCAGGACGACAGGCCTAATCAGCCCCAGCATTTT.

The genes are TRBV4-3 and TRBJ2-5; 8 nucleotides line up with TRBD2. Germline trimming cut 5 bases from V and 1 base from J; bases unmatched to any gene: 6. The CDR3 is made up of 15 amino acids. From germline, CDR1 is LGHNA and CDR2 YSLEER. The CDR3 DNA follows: TGCGCCAGCAGCGCGCGGGGGGCGTCCCAAGAGACCCAGTACTTC. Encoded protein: CASSARGASQETQYF.

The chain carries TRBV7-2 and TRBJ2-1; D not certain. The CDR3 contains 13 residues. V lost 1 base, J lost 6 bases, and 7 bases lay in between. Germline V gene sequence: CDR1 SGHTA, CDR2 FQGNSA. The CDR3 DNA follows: TGTGCCAGCAGCTTAGGGTATTTCAATGAGCAGTTCTTC. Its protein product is CASSLGYFNEQFF.

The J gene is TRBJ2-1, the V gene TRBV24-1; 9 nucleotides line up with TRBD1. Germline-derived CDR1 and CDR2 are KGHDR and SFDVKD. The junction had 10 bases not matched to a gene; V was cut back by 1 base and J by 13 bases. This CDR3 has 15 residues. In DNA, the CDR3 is TGTGCCACCAGTGATTTTGGGACAGGGATTGGCGGTCAGTTCTTC. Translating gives CATSDFGTGIGGQFF.

The CDR3 here is CASSLAIGRDEQYF. In DNA form, the CDR3 reads TGTGCCAGCAGCCTCGCGATAGGGAGGGACGAGCAGTACTTC. The V call is TRBV7-2, the J call TRBJ2-5; TRBD2 aligns across 7 bases. The J call may be incorrect, as the DNA end agrees better with TRBJ2-7. CDR1 SGHTA and CDR2 FQGNSA come from the germline V gene. There are 14 residues in the CDR3.

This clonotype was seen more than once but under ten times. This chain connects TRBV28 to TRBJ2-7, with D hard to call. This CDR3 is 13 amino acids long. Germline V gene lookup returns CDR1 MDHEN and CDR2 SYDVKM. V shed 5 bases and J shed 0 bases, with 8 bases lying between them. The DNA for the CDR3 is TGTGCCAGCAGTCCGCCGCCCTCCTACGAGCAGTACTTC. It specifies CASSPPPSYEQYF.

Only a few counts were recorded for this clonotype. The CDR3 reads CASSLEGLGNGEKLFF. The CDR3 DNA is TGTGCCAGCAGCTTAGAGGGTCTGGGGAATGGTGAAAAACTGTTTTTT. The V call is TRBV7-2, the J call TRBJ1-4; D gene uncertain. Germline V CDR1 and CDR2: SGHTA, FQGNSA. The CDR3 spans 16 residues. V gave up 1 base and J gave up 7 bases, with 16 bases separating them.

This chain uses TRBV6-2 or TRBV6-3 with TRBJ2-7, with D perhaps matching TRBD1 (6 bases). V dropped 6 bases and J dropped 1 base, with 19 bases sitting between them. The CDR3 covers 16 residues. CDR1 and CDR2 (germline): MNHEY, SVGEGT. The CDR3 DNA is TGTGCCAGCAGCAATCCCCGGGACAAAGATTCCTACGAGCAGTACTTC. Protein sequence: CASSNPRDKDSYEQYF.

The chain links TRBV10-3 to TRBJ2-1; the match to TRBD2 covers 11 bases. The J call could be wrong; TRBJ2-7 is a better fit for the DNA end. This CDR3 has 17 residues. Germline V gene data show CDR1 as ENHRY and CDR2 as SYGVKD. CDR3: CAISGPTSGSSYNEQYF. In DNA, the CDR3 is TGTGCCATCAGTGGCCCTACTAGCGGGAGCTCCTACAATGAGCAGTACTTC.

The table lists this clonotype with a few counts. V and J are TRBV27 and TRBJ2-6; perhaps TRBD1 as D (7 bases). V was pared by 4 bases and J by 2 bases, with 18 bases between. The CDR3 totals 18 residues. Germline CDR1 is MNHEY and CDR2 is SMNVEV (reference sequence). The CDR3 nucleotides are TGTGCCAGCAGTTGGGCGGGGACAGAAGTCCCTGGGGCCAACGTCCTGACTTTC. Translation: CASSWAGTEVPGANVLTF.

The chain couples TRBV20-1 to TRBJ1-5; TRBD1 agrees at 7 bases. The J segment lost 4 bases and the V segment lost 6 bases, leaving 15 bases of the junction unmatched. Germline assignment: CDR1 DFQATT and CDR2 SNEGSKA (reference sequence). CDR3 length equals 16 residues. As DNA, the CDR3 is TGCAGTGCGAGGCCTGGTGTGGGACAGATTAATCAGCCCCAGCATTTT. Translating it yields CSARPGVGQINQPQHF.

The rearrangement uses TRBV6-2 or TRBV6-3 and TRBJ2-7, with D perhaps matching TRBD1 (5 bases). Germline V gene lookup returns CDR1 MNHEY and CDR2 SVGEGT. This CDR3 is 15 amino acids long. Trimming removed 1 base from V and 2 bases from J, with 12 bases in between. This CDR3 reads CASSYLKGWAYEQYF. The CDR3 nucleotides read TGTGCCAGCAGTTACTTGAAGGGGTGGGCCTACGAGCAGTACTTC.

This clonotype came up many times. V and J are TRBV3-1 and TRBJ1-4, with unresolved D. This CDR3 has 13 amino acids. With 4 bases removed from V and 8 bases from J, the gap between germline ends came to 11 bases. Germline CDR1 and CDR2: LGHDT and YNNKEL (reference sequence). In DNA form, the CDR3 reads TGTGCCAGCAGCCGTTTTGCTCTCGAAAAACTGTTTTTT. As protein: CASSRFALEKLFF. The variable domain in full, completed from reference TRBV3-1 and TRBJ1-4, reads DTAVSQTPKYLVTQMGNDKSIKCEQNLGHDTMYWYKQDSKKFLKIMFSYNNKELIINETVPNRFSPKSPDKAHLNLHINSLELGDSAVYFCASSRFALEKLFFGSGTQLSVL.

CDR3: CASSQITTVGTEAFF. CDR3 nucleotides: TGTGCCAGCAGCCAAATTACGACAGTCGGGACTGAAGCTTTCTTT. V is TRBV4-2 and J is TRBJ1-1, with D possibly being TRBD1 (5 bases). Germline assignment: CDR1 LGHNA and CDR2 YNFKEQ. The CDR3 totals 15 residues. Trimming stripped 2 bases from V and 5 bases from J, with 15 bases between.

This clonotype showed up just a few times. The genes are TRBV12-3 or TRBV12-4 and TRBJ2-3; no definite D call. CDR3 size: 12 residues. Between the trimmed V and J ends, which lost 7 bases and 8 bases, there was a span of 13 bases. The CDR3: CASTTVRVTQYF. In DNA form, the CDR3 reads TGTGCCAGCACCACAGTTAGGGTTACGCAGTATTTT.